This T cell receptor beta chain came from a study of vaccination effects on CD4 cells after COVID-19. The overall study: Post-vaccine specimens were collected at a median of 72 days following the second dose. General study findings and limits: Whether induced by infection or by vaccine, clones showed marked clonal contraction late after vaccination. Few convalescent patients were studied, and early post-infection samples were lacking.

The ViraFEST assay expanded antigen-specific CD4+ T cells with viral peptide pools before sequencing. Following a roughly ten-day culture, CD4+ T cells were purified. The participants, recipients of two vaccine doses, got either BNT162b2 or mRNA-1273. The authors replaced half the medium with IL-2 medium on days 3 and 7. For this clone: The antigen remains undetermined.

Clones were sequenced by immunoSEQ multiplex PCR, and TCRdb holds only the in-frame ones, with some missing. The sample consists of more than 20,000 clones, 55% to 85% of them appearing once. V lost 1 base and J 0 bases, leaving 22 bases between the germline ends. This CDR3 spans 21 amino acids. CDR1 is LNHDA and CDR2 is SQIVND in the germline V gene (reference sequence). The clonotype originates from a human donor who received a COVID-19 vaccine. The sequencing here drew on CD4+ T cells from PBMCs cultured with HCoV-NL63 spike peptides, taken after COVID-19 vaccination. The V and J genes are TRBV19 and TRBJ2-6; D may match TRBD1 or TRBD2 (6 bases each). DNA of the CDR3: TGTGCCAGTAGTATAGTCCTATTTAGTGGGGGGCGCATCTCTGGGGCCAACGTCCTGACTTTC. Its protein product is CASSIVLFSGGRISGANVLTF.